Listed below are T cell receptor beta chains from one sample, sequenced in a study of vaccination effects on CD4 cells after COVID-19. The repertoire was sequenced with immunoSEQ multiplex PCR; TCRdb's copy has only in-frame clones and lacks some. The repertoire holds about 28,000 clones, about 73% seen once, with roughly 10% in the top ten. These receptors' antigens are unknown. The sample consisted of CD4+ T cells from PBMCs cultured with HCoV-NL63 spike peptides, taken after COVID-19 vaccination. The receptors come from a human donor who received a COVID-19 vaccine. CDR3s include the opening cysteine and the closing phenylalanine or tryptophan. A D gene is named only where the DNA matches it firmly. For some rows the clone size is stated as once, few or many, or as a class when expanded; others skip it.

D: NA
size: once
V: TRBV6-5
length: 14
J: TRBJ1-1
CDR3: CASSYSEGTTEAFF
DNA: TGTGCCAGCAGTTACTCGGAAGGGACCACTGAAGCTTTCTTT

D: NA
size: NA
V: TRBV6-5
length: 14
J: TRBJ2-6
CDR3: CASSLYSGANVLTF
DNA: TGTGCCAGCAGCCTATACTCTGGGGCCAACGTCCTGACTTTC

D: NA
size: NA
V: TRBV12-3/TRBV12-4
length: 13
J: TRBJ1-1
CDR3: CASSFHGGTEAFF
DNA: TGTGCCAGCAGTTTCCACGGGGGCACTGAAGCTTTCTTT

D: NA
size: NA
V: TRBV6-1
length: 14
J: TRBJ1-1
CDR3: CASSEAWGESEAFF
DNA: TGTGCCAGCAGTGAAGCGTGGGGCGAATCTGAAGCTTTCTTT

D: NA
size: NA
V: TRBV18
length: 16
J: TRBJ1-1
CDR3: CASSPPGARGNTEAFF
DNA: TGTGCCAGCTCACCTCCAGGGGCCCGAGGGAACACTGAAGCTTTCTTT

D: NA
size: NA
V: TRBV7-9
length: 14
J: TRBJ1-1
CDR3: CASSLGGVRTEAFF
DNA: TGTGCCAGCAGCCTTGGGGGAGTGCGGACTGAAGCTTTCTTT

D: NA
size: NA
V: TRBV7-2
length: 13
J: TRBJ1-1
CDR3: CASSPLVGTEAFF
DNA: TGTGCCAGCAGCCCCTTGGTCGGCACTGAAGCTTTCTTT

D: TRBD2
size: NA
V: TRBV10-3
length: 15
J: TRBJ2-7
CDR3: CAIRATSGRNYEQYF
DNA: TGTGCCATCAGGGCAACTAGCGGGAGGAACTACGAGCAGTACTTC

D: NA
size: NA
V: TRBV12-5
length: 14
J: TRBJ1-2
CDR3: CASGFGRTHYGYTF
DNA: TGTGCTAGTGGTTTTGGCAGGACTCACTATGGCTACACCTTC

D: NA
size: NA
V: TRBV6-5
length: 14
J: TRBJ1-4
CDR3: CASSYDQGGEKLFF
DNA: TGTGCCAGCAGTTATGATCAGGGTGGAGAAAAACTGTTTTTT

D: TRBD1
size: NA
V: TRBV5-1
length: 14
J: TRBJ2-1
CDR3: CASSLGTGYNEQFF
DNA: TGCGCCAGCAGCTTGGGGACAGGGTACAATGAGCAGTTCTTC

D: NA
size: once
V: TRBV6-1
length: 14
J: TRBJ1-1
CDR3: CASSEPGRAAEAFF
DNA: TGTGCCAGCAGTGAACCCGGCCGGGCAGCTGAAGCTTTCTTT

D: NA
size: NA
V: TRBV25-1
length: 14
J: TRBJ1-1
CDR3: CASSKFGPNTEAFF
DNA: TGTGCCAGCAGTAAGTTCGGTCCGAACACTGAAGCTTTCTTT

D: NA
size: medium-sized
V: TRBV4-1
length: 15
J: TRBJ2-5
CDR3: CASSPEDSPRETQYF
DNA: TGCGCCAGCAGCCCTGAGGACAGCCCACGTGAGACCCAGTACTTC

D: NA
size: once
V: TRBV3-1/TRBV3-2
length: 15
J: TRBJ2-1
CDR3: CASSLSGGPSSEQFF
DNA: TGTGCCAGCAGTCTGAGCGGAGGTCCCTCGAGTGAGCAGTTCTTC

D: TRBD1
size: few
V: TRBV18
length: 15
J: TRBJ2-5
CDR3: CASSPDQGALETQYF
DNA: TGTGCCAGCTCACCTGATCAGGGGGCGTTAGAGACCCAGTACTTC

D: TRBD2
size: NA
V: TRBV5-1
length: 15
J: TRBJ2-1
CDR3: CASSKEPRLADEQFF
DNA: TGCGCCAGCAGCAAGGAGCCTCGACTAGCCGATGAGCAGTTCTTC

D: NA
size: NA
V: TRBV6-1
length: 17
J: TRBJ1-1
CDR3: CASSEGIFGRMNTEAFF
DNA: TGTGCCAGCAGTGAAGGGATCTTTGGGAGAATGAACACTGAAGCTTTCTTT

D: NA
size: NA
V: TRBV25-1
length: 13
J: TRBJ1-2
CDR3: CASSEDWVGGYTF
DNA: TGTGCCAGCAGTGAAGACTGGGTCGGCGGCTACACCTTC

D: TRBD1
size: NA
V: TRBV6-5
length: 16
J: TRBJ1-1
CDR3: CASSYVSGGMNTEAFF
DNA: TGTGCCAGCAGTTACGTCTCAGGGGGGATGAACACTGAAGCTTTCTTT

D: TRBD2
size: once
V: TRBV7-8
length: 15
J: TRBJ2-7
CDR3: CASSLVLAGGYEQYF
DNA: TGTGCCAGCAGCTTAGTGTTAGCGGGAGGATACGAGCAGTACTTC

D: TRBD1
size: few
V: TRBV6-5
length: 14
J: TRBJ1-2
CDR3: CASSIQGVNYGYTF
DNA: TGTGCCAGCAGCATACAGGGGGTGAACTATGGCTACACCTTC

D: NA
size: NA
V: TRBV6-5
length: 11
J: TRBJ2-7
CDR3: CASSHGVQQYF
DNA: TGTGCCAGCAGCCACGGGGTTCAGCAGTACTTC

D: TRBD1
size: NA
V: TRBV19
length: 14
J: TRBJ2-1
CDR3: CASRHTGVNNEQFF
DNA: TGTGCCAGTAGACATACAGGGGTTAACAATGAGCAGTTCTTC

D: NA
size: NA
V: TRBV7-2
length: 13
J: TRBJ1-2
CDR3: CASSLESTYGYTF
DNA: TGTGCCAGCAGCTTAGAGTCAACCTATGGCTACACCTTC

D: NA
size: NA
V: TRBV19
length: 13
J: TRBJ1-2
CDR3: CASRMDPRYGYTF
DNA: TGTGCCAGTAGAATGGACCCACGCTATGGCTACACCTTC

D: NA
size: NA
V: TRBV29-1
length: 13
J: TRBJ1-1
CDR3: CSVSDSMNTEAFF
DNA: TGCAGCGTTTCGGACAGTATGAACACTGAAGCTTTCTTT

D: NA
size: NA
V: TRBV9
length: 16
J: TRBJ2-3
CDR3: CASSGGQLPSTDTQYF
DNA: TGTGCCAGCAGCGGAGGACAGTTACCTAGCACAGATACGCAGTATTTT

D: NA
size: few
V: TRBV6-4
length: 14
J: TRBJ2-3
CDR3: CASSDSIGADTQYF
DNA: TGTGCCAGCAGTGACTCGATCGGCGCAGATACGCAGTATTTT

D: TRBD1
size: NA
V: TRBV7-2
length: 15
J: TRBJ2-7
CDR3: CASSTRNRGQNEQYF
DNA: TGTGCCAGCAGCACTAGGAACAGGGGGCAAAACGAGCAGTACTTC

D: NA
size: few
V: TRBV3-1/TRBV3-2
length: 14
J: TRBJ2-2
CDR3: CASSQHGASGELFF
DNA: TGTGCCAGCAGTCAACACGGGGCTAGCGGGGAGCTGTTTTTT

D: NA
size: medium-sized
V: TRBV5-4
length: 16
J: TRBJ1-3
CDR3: CASSTGGGASGNTIYF
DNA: TGTGCCAGCAGCACCGGAGGGGGGGCCTCTGGAAACACCATATATTTT

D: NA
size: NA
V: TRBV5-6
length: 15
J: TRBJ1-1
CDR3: CASSLGGRMVAEAFF
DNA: TGTGCCAGCAGCTTGGGGGGGCGCATGGTAGCTGAAGCTTTCTTT

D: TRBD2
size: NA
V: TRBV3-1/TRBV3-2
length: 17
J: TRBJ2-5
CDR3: CASIPSAGGSSGETQYF
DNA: TGTGCCAGCATCCCGAGTGCGGGGGGGTCTTCGGGCGAGACCCAGTACTTC

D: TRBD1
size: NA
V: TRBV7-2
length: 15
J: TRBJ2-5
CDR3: CASSRDRGLQETQYF
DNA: TGTGCCAGCAGCCGGGACAGGGGGTTACAAGAGACCCAGTACTTC

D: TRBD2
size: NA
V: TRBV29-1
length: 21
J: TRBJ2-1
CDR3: CSVGPQPVLREGLTTLNEQFF
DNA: TGCAGCGTTGGCCCTCAACCTGTACTGAGGGAGGGCCTCACAACACTCAATGAGCAGTTCTTC

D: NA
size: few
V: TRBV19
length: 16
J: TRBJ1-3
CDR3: CASSPRHRSSGNTIYF
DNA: TGTGCCAGTAGTCCCCGACACCGGAGCTCTGGAAACACCATATATTTT